The clone carrying this T cell receptor beta chain was detected only a few times. The data are from a study of blood T cell repertoires in COVID-19. Study summary: Samples came from the United States, Italy and Spain, spanning acute and convalescent COVID-19. PBMCs, B-cell-depleted T cells, or T cells provided the cDNA or gDNA that made up the material.

The junction had 11 bases not matched to a gene; V was cut back by 6 bases and J by 7 bases. Per the germline V gene, CDR1 is SGHTA and CDR2 is FQGNSA. This CDR3 comprises 15 residues. Original data processing: Amplification with reference gene primers provided the estimates of nucleated cell counts. The data were produced by immunoSEQ multiplex PCR, yet TCRdb's version contains in-frame clones alone and is incomplete. V and J calls and clone size are given by that table; D and trimming were obtained from the DNA. Seen here are about 180,000 clones, roughly 88% observed once, and the top ten hold around 6.7%.

The chain uses TRBV7-2 and TRBJ1-5; 8 nucleotides agree with TRBD1. Sample: peripheral blood. The receptor was isolated from a woman in her forties with COVID-19, enrolled during active disease. CDR3 residues: CASRGQGAPGQPQHF. For the CDR3, the DNA is TGTGCCAGCAGAGGTCAGGGGGCGCCTGGACAGCCCCAGCATTTT.